One sample yielded the 19 T cell receptor beta chains listed below, sequenced in a study of Graves' ophthalmopathy and Graves' hyperthyroidism. RNA transcripts served as template for amplifying TCR beta CDR3 sequences. After a first-round RT-PCR with HTBI primers, a second-round multiplex PCR was run. TCRdb passed the multiplex PCR reads through MiXCR, listing each CDR3 protein once. The repertoire holds about 1.2 million distinct CDR3 sequences, with roughly two fifths as singletons. Sample: peripheral blood or thyroid tissue (not recorded which). Receptors were obtained from an adult man with Graves' hyperthyroidism.

Concerning this clonotype: Possible read error: a much larger clone is one base away. This sequence joins TRBV19 and TRBJ1-4; tentative D call: TRBD1 (5 bases). Germline CDR1 reads LNHDA; CDR2 reads SQIVND (reference sequence). Trimming removed 7 bases from V and 6 bases from J, with 12 bases in between. This CDR3 is 13 amino acids long. This chain's CDR3 is CASTAGRDEKLFF. The CDR3 DNA reads as TGTGCCAGTACTGCAGGGCGGGATGAAAAACTGTTTTTT.

This chain connects TRBV6-6 to TRBJ1-2, with a possible D match to TRBD1 (5 bases). CDR3 length equals 14 residues. The V end was cut by 4 bases, the J end by 4 bases, with 13 bases between. Germline-derived CDR1 and CDR2 are MNHNY and SVGAGI (reference sequence). The DNA for the CDR3 is TGTGCCAGCAGTTCGTCAGCCGGGACCTATGGCTACACCTTC. Its protein product is CASSSSAGTYGYTF.

The J gene is TRBJ1-5, the V gene TRBV10-2, with D possibly being TRBD1 (6 bases). Trimming took off 7 bases at V and 2 bases at J, with 12 bases between the two ends. The CDR3 totals 14 residues. The germline CDR1 and CDR2 sequences are WSHSY and SAAADI. DNA for the CDR3: TGCGCCAGCATTCGGGGGGGGCGCAATCAGCCCCAGCATTTT. As protein: CASIRGGRNQPQHF.

Details on this clonotype: A read error may be the cause here, since a much bigger clone is one base away. The chain joins TRBV5-6 to TRBJ2-2; D is ambiguous. CDR3 size: 14 residues. Trimming stripped 2 bases from V and 1 base from J, with 6 bases between. Germline V gene sequence: CDR1 SGHDT, CDR2 YYEEEE. The CDR3 coding sequence is TGTGCCAGCAGCTTTCCGGGGAACACCGGGGAGCTGTTTTTT. Translated, it gives CASSFPGNTGELFF.

Of note for this clonotype: The junction and the germline gene differ at one end; a read error may be behind it. The chain joins TRBV19 to TRBJ2-2; maybe TRBD1 (6 bases). The CDR3 sequence is 16 residues long. Germline values: CDR1 LNHDA, CDR2 SQIVND (reference sequence). CDR3 nucleotides: TGTGCCAGTACCGCCCATGACAGGACAAACACCGGGGAGCTGGTTTTT. Amino acid sequence: CASTAHDRTNTGELVF.

Ten or more counts support this clonotype. The V and J genes are TRBV2 and TRBJ1-1; D ambiguous. V lost 3 bases and J 2 bases, leaving 25 bases between the germline ends. CDR1 is SNHLY, CDR2 FYNNEI, per germline. CDR3 length equals 19 residues. The CDR3 reads CASSDNLVGSHRRNTEAFF. CDR3 coding DNA: TGTGCCAGCAGTGACAATTTGGTGGGGAGCCATCGTAGAAACACTGAAGCTTTCTTT.

This clonotype was picked up many times. V is TRBV5-1 and J is TRBJ1-1, with D possibly matching TRBD1 (5 bases). Germline V gene data show CDR1 as SGHRS and CDR2 as YFSETQ. Trimming pared 0 bases from V and 3 bases from J, leaving 12 bases between. The CDR3 has 15 residues. The CDR3 loop is CASSLVSQGDTEAFF. In DNA, the CDR3 is TGCGCCAGCAGCTTGGTATCGCAGGGTGACACTGAAGCTTTCTTT.

V gene TRBV7-9 combines with J gene TRBJ2-5; possible D gene TRBD2, 5 bases. Per germline, CDR1 SEHNR and CDR2 FQNEAQ (reference sequence). Trimming took 3 bases from V and 7 from J, leaving 12 bases between them. The CDR3 is made up of 13 amino acids. The CDR3 DNA sequence: TGTGCCAGCAGCTTCGCAGAACTAGGGACCCAGTACTTC. Translated: CASSFAELGTQYF.

This clonotype was observed many times. The chain employs TRBV6-5 and TRBJ1-6; tentative D call: TRBD1 (6 bases). The CDR3 totals 15 residues. The germline gives CDR1 MNHEY, CDR2 SVGAGI. With 2 bases removed from V and 6 bases from J, the gap between germline ends came to 11 bases. This CDR3 is CASSYEQGGNSPLHF. The CDR3 bases are TGTGCCAGCAGTTACGAACAGGGAGGTAATTCACCCCTCCACTTT.

This clonotype was seen more than once but under ten times. CDR3 protein: CASSSQLPGAVYEQYF. CDR3 DNA sequence: TGTGCCAGCAGCTCCCAGCTCCCGGGGGCGGTCTACGAGCAGTACTTC. This sequence joins TRBV12-3 or TRBV12-4 and TRBJ2-7; either TRBD1 or TRBD2 may supply D (6 bases each). V lost 6 bases to trimming and J lost 3 bases, with 21 bases between them. This CDR3 is built from 16 residues.

This clonotype occurred a few times. V gene TRBV4-1 combines with J gene TRBJ2-5; perhaps TRBD1 as D (5 bases). Deletions cut 1 base from V and 1 base from J, with 10 bases between. There are 15 residues in the CDR3. In germline, CDR1 is MGHRA, CDR2 YSYEKL. The CDR3 bases are TGCGCCAGCAGCCAAGCAGGGCTTCGCCAAGAGACCCAGTACTTC. Translation gives CASSQAGLRQETQYF.

The rearrangement uses TRBV25-1 and TRBJ1-5; TRBD1 matches 7 bases. The CDR3 consists of 21 residues. In germline, CDR1 is MGHDK, CDR2 SYGVNS. Germline trimming cut 6 bases from V and 0 bases from J; bases unmatched to any gene: 23. CDR3 nucleotide sequence: TGTGCCAGCAGGGGGTACGCTTGCTTAGGGGGCGCGGGTTATAGCAATCAGCCCCAGCATTTT. It encodes CASRGYACLGGAGYSNQPQHF.

The CDR3 DNA reads as TGCGCCAGCAGTGAGTCGACCCCGACAGGATCGGCAGACTATGGCTACACCTTC. Its translation is CASSESTPTGSADYGYTF. The V and J genes are TRBV10-2 and TRBJ1-2; the D gene is possibly TRBD1 (6 bases). The germline V and J ends were trimmed by 0 bases and 3 bases, with 20 bases remaining between them. This CDR3 region has 18 residues. Germline V gives CDR1 WSHSY, CDR2 SAAADI.

To note about this clonotype: The germline gene is not matched at one end of the junction; a read error may be the cause. The J gene is TRBJ1-1, the V gene TRBV29-1, with TRBD1 matching 9 bases. The CDR3 is 14 amino acids. From germline, CDR1 is SQVTM and CDR2 ANQGSEA. CDR3 amino acids: CSVEGTGTDTEAFF. The CDR3 DNA follows: TGCAGCGTGGAAGGGACAGGGACAGACACTGAAGCTTTCTTT.

This clonotype was seen ten or more times. The CDR3 is CASSPDRGRGANVLTF. In DNA form, the CDR3 reads TGTGCCAGCAGCCCGGACAGGGGTAGGGGGGCCAACGTCCTGACTTTC. V and J are TRBV7-6 and TRBJ2-6, with 9 positions matching TRBD1. In germline, CDR1 is SGHVS, CDR2 FNYEAQ. This CDR3 is built from 16 residues. V lost 5 bases, J lost 4 bases, and 6 bases stayed unmatched.

This clonotype was seen repeatedly, ten times or more. The chain couples TRBV29-1 to TRBJ2-7; TRBD2 aligns across 7 bases. Germline-derived CDR1 and CDR2 are SQVTM and ANQGSEA. The CDR3 is 14 amino acids. V dropped 6 bases and J dropped 6; count of bases not matched to a gene: 14. The chain's CDR3 is CSVRLTSKRREQYF. CDR3 coding DNA: TGCAGCGTCCGGCTGACTAGCAAGCGTCGCGAGCAGTACTTC.

The chain recombines TRBV10-3 with TRBJ2-7; TRBD2 aligns across 7 bases. This CDR3 is 15 amino acids long. Germline V lookup: CDR1 ENHRY, CDR2 SYGVKD. V trimming: 6 bases; J trimming: 2 bases; junction bases outside the gene matches: 10. The CDR3 region is CAISDSPSGPYEQYF. The CDR3 DNA reads TGTGCCATCAGCGACTCACCTAGCGGACCCTACGAGCAGTACTTC.

A remark on this clonotype: The CDR3 does not end in the conserved phenylalanine or tryptophan, so this is likely a read error. This sequence joins TRBV12-3 or TRBV12-4 and TRBJ1-1; the D is unclear. V lost 3 bases and J lost 1, with 6 bases in between. This CDR3 is 13 amino acids long. The CDR3 DNA sequence: TGTGCCAGCAGTTTTCGTCAGAACACTGAAGCTTTCCTT. It specifies CASSFRQNTEAFL.

This clonotype was seen only a few times. This rearrangement joins TRBV15 to TRBJ1-1, with TRBD1 as a possible D gene (6 bases). The germline V and J ends were trimmed by 6 bases and 4 bases, with 9 bases remaining between them. This CDR3 has 12 amino acids. Germline lookup yields CDR1 LNHNV and CDR2 YYDKDF (reference sequence). CDR3 protein: CATRGTPTEAFF. CDR3 sequence (DNA): TGTGCCACCAGGGGGACACCCACTGAAGCTTTCTTT.